The 29 T cell receptor beta chains reported below all come from one sample, sequenced in a study of PD-L1 blockade in urothelial cancer. Stated time point: pretreatment peripheral blood. Sequenced by immunoSEQ multiplex PCR; TCRdb stores in-frame clones only, minus some. Of 85,000 to 95,000 clones in the sample, more than 70% were seen once. The sample here was PBMCs, taken around atezolizumab (anti-PD-L1) treatment. The source is an elderly woman with urothelial cancer.

The chain uses TRBV15 and TRBJ2-2; TRBD1 matches 7 bases. CDR1 is LNHNV and CDR2 is YYDKDF in the germline V gene (reference sequence). The CDR3 contains 15 residues. V lost 2 bases, J lost 6 bases, and 6 bases stayed unmatched. CDR3 nucleotide sequence: TGTGCCACCAGCAGAAGACAGGGTATCCCCGGGGAGCTGTTTTTT. The encoded protein is CATSRRQGIPGELFF.

The chain couples TRBV5-1 to TRBJ2-3; tentative D call: TRBD2 (6 bases). V lost 0 bases and J lost 4, with 9 bases in between. This CDR3 region has 14 residues. Germline CDR1 and CDR2: SGHRS and YFSETQ. CDR3 residues: CASSLGGVSDTQYF. The DNA for the CDR3 is TGCGCCAGCAGCTTGGGCGGGGTCTCAGATACGCAGTATTTT.

This clone has ten or more counts. This rearrangement joins TRBV10-3 to TRBJ1-2; no reliable D call. There are 14 residues in the CDR3. Germline V gives CDR1 ENHRY, CDR2 SYGVKD. Deletions cut 2 bases from V and 0 bases from J, with 7 bases between. The CDR3 is CAISEVAANYGYTF. DNA of the CDR3: TGTGCCATCAGTGAGGTCGCAGCTAACTATGGCTACACCTTC.

The chain has TRBV9 and TRBJ2-3; TRBD2 matches at 9 bases. Germline CDR1 and CDR2: SGDLS and YYNGEE. The CDR3 covers 18 residues. With 0 bases clipped from V and 4 bases from J, the junction kept 12 bases outside the gene matches. The CDR3 is CASSVGLAGTTKADTQYF. The CDR3, as DNA: TGTGCCAGCAGCGTAGGGCTAGCGGGAACAACGAAAGCAGATACGCAGTATTTT. Using reference TRBV9 and TRBJ2-3 for the parts outside the CDR3, the full variable domain is DSGVTQTPKHLITATGQRVTLRCSPRSGDLSVYWYQQSLDQGLQFLIQYYNGEERAKGNILERFSAQQFPDLHSELNLSSLELGDSALYFCASSVGLAGTTKADTQYFGPGTRLTVL.

J is TRBJ1-1 and V is TRBV6-6, with a tentative D call TRBD1 (5 bases). Germline V gene data show CDR1 as MNHNY and CDR2 as SVGAGI (reference sequence). Trimming took off 8 bases at V and 1 base at J, with 11 bases between the two ends. CDR3 size: 13 residues. The CDR3 nucleotides are TGTGCCAGCGGGGCGGCGAGGAACACTGAAGCTTTCTTT. Its protein is CASGAARNTEAFF.

The V gene is TRBV28, the J gene TRBJ1-2; D is undetermined. Deletions cut 8 bases from V and 5 bases from J, with 12 bases between. The CDR3 loop spans 12 amino acids. The germline CDR1 and CDR2 sequences are MDHEN and SYDVKM. This chain's CDR3 is CASGQPEYGYTF. The CDR3 nucleotides read TGTGCCAGCGGGCAGCCTGAGTATGGCTACACCTTC.

This clone showed up just a few times. The gene calls are TRBV7-6 and TRBJ2-1; 10 bases agree with TRBD2. The length of the CDR3 is 17 residues. Germline V CDR1 and CDR2: SGHVS, FNYEAQ. With V trimmed by 5 bases and J by 5 bases, 12 bases remained unmatched. As DNA, the CDR3 is TGTGCCAGCAGCCGACGGACTAGCGGCGGATGGGACAATGAGCAGTTCTTC. It translates to CASSRRTSGGWDNEQFF.

The chain links TRBV15 to TRBJ2-7; TRBD1 aligns across 12 bases. The V segment lost 3 bases and the J segment 5 bases; nucleotides outside the gene matches: 2. The CDR3 covers 14 residues. Germline CDR1 and CDR2: LNHNV and YYDKDF (reference sequence). The CDR3 spells CATSRGQGADEQYF. The CDR3 coding sequence is TGTGCCACCAGCAGGGGACAGGGGGCAGACGAGCAGTACTTC.

In this sample, this clone turned up once. Written as DNA, the CDR3 is TGTGCCACCACCAGGTACATGAACACTGAAGCTTTCTTT. Amino acids: CATTRYMNTEAFF. The genes are TRBV11-1 and TRBJ1-1; D unclear. Trimming stripped 10 bases from V and 0 bases from J, with 12 bases between. The CDR3 has 13 amino acids. In germline, CDR1 is SGHAT, CDR2 FQDESV (reference sequence).

The chain uses TRBV10-2 and TRBJ1-1, with D tentatively TRBD1 (5 bases). The CDR3 sequence is 12 residues long. Germline CDR1 reads WSHSY; CDR2 reads SAAADI. V shed 8 bases and J shed 5 bases, with 12 bases lying between them. CDR3 protein: CASGGGTTEAFF. The CDR3 nucleotides are TGCGCCAGCGGCGGGGGGACGACTGAAGCTTTCTTT.

J is TRBJ1-5 and V is TRBV5-1; TRBD1 aligns across 7 bases. Losses at the gene ends were 0 bases for V and 5 bases for J; bases not matched to a gene: 2. Germline CDR1 is SGHRS and CDR2 is YFSETQ. The CDR3 has 14 residues. The CDR3 DNA is TGCGCCAGCAGCTTGGGTACAGGGGATCAGCCCCAGCATTTT. This translates into CASSLGTGDQPQHF.

This sequence joins TRBV5-4 and TRBJ2-4, with D possibly matching TRBD2 (6 bases). Between the trimmed V and J ends, which lost 0 bases and 1 base, there was a span of 8 bases. The CDR3 extends over 15 amino acids. Germline CDR1 and CDR2: SGHNT and YYREEE (reference sequence). The CDR3 reads CASSLGGMAKNIQYF. The CDR3 nucleotides are TGTGCCAGCAGCTTGGGCGGGATGGCCAAAAACATTCAGTACTTC.

This clone was seen a single time. The V gene is TRBV5-1, the J gene TRBJ2-7; D is perhaps TRBD2 (5 bases). This CDR3 comprises 15 residues. Germline V gene sequence: CDR1 SGHRS, CDR2 YFSETQ. V lost 0 bases and J 4 bases, leaving 14 bases between the germline ends. CDR3 amino acids: CASSLAGGSGYEQYF. The CDR3, as DNA: TGCGCCAGCAGCTTGGCCGGCGGGTCAGGATACGAGCAGTACTTC.

The chain carries TRBV25-1 and TRBJ1-5; D is undetermined. Deletions cut 5 bases from V and 0 bases from J, with 8 bases between. In germline, CDR1 is MGHDK, CDR2 SYGVNS. The CDR3 extends over 14 amino acids. CDR3: CASSRPGSNQPQHF. DNA for the CDR3: TGTGCCAGCAGTCGGCCAGGTAGCAATCAGCCCCAGCATTTT.

The J gene is TRBJ1-1, the V gene TRBV7-9, with a weak D call TRBD1 (5 bases). V shed 6 bases and J shed 0 bases, with 20 bases lying between them. There are 17 residues in the CDR3. CDR1 SEHNR and CDR2 FQNEAQ come from the germline V gene (reference sequence). The CDR3, as DNA: TGTGCCAGCAGAAACCTTGGGGGAGGGGAAATGAACACTGAAGCTTTCTTT. Protein: CASRNLGGGEMNTEAFF.

V gene TRBV5-1 combines with J gene TRBJ2-3; possible D gene TRBD1, 6 bases. This CDR3 has 16 residues. V gave up 4 bases and J gave up 5 bases, with 20 bases separating them. Germline V gives CDR1 SGHRS, CDR2 YFSETQ. CDR3 sequence (DNA): TGCGCCAGCAGCGGGGGCGGGCCCCTTTATGAAGATACGCAGTATTTT. Its protein is CASSGGGPLYEDTQYF. Looking up the rest from reference TRBV5-1 and TRBJ2-3 gives the full variable domain: KAGVTQTPRYLIKTRGQQVTLSCSPISGHRSVSWYQQTPGQGLQFLFEYFSETQRNKGNFPGRFSGRQFSNSRSEMNVSTLELGDSALYLCASSGGGPLYEDTQYFGPGTRLTVL.

The chain links TRBV10-3 to TRBJ2-7; D call uncertain. V was shortened by 2 bases and J by 0 bases, with 11 bases between the two germline ends. Germline lookup yields CDR1 ENHRY and CDR2 SYGVKD. The CDR3 is 15 amino acids. The CDR3: CAISEGAWSSYEQYF. CDR3 bases: TGTGCCATCAGTGAGGGAGCTTGGAGCTCCTACGAGCAGTACTTC.

This sequence joins TRBV7-9 and TRBJ1-1; TRBD1 aligns across 7 bases. V was clipped by 5 bases and J by 4 bases; unmatched bases: 10. The CDR3 consists of 15 residues. Germline loops: CDR1 SEHNR, CDR2 FQNEAQ (reference sequence). This chain's CDR3 is CASSGEGAVSTEAFF. DNA of the CDR3: TGTGCCAGCAGCGGCGAGGGGGCGGTAAGCACTGAAGCTTTCTTT.

This clone was seen only once. The junction departs from the called germline gene at one end, perhaps through a read error. The chain employs TRBV6-1 and TRBJ2-2, with unresolved D. The V gene's germline CDR1 is MNHNS and CDR2 SASEGT. There are 14 residues in the CDR3. The chain's CDR3 is CASTEAVVTGELFF. The CDR3 coding sequence is TGTGCCAGCACTGAAGCTGTAGTCACCGGGGAGCTGTTTTTT.

This clone was detected once. The rearrangement uses TRBV5-5 and TRBJ2-2; 7 bases agree with TRBD1. This CDR3 region has 15 residues. Germline V CDR1 and CDR2: SGHKS, YYEKEE (reference sequence). Trimming removed 3 bases from V and 1 base from J; junction bases left unmatched: 3. In DNA, the CDR3 is TGTGCCAGCAGCTCTCAGGGGGTGAACACCGGGGAGCTGTTTTTT. Its translation: CASSSQGVNTGELFF.

The CDR3 region is CASSLAWTSRNEQFF. Written as DNA, the CDR3 is TGTGCCAGCAGCTTGGCCTGGACTAGCCGCAATGAGCAGTTCTTC. The chain employs TRBV5-4 and TRBJ2-1; TRBD2 matches at 8 bases. V trimming: 0 bases; J trimming: 6 bases; junction bases outside the gene matches: 5. Germline-derived CDR1 and CDR2 are SGHNT and YYREEE (reference sequence). The CDR3 length is 15 residues. Complete variable domain (other parts from reference TRBV5-4 and TRBJ2-1): ETGVTQSPTHLIKTRGQQVTLRCSSQSGHNTVSWYQQALGQGPQFIFQYYREEENGRGNFPPRFSGLQFPNYSSELNVNALELDDSALYLCASSLAWTSRNEQFFGPGTRLTVL.

CDR3 DNA sequence: TGTGCCAGTAGTATCAGGGTTGGAGAAAAACTGTTTTTT. Translated: CASSIRVGEKLFF. The J gene is TRBJ1-4, the V gene TRBV19; tentative D call: TRBD1 (5 bases). This CDR3 is 13 amino acids long. Between the trimmed V and J ends, which lost 3 bases and 8 bases, there was a span of 10 bases. Per the germline V gene, CDR1 is LNHDA and CDR2 is SQIVND (reference sequence). The variable domain in full, with the rest retrieved from reference TRBV19 and TRBJ1-4, is DGGITQSPKYLFRKEGQNVTLSCEQNLNHDAMYWYRQDPGQGLRLIYYSQIVNDFQKGDIAEGYSVSREKKESFPLTVTSAQKNPTAFYLCASSIRVGEKLFFGSGTQLSVL.

This clone appeared a few times. V is TRBV7-9 and J is TRBJ2-7; D is perhaps TRBD2 (7 bases). The V and J ends lost 5 bases and 5 bases respectively, with 16 bases between them. CDR3 size: 14 residues. In germline, CDR1 is SEHNR, CDR2 FQNEAQ (reference sequence). CDR3 sequence (DNA): TGTGCCAGCAGCCAGGGCGGGGGCACCCACGAGCAGTACTTC. Translation: CASSQGGGTHEQYF. Full variable domain (remainder filled in from reference TRBV7-9 and TRBJ2-7): DTGVSQNPRHKITKRGQNVTFRCDPISEHNRLYWYRQTLGQGPEFLTYFQNEAQLEKSRLLSDRFSAERPKGSFSTLEIQRTEQGDSAMYLCASSQGGGTHEQYFGPGTRLTVT.

The gene calls are TRBV7-6 and TRBJ2-5, with 10 bases aligning to TRBD2. The V segment lost 5 bases and the J segment 5 bases; nucleotides outside the gene matches: 5. The CDR3 is 14 amino acids. CDR1 is SGHVS and CDR2 is FNYEAQ in the germline V gene. CDR3 loop: CASSPSGSGETQYF. The CDR3 bases are TGTGCCAGCAGCCCTAGCGGGAGCGGCGAGACCCAGTACTTC. Looking up the rest from reference TRBV7-6 and TRBJ2-5 gives the full variable domain: GAGVSQSPRYKVTKRGQDVALRCDPISGHVSLYWYRQALGQGPEFLTYFNYEAQQDKSGLPNDRFSAERPEGSISTLTIQRTEQRDSAMYRCASSPSGSGETQYFGPGTRLLVL.

The V call is TRBV5-5, the J call TRBJ1-4, with 9 bases that match TRBD1. The CDR3 is 15 residues long. Germline CDR1 SGHKS, CDR2 YYEKEE (reference sequence). V gave up 4 bases and J gave up 7 bases; unmatched junction bases: 8. CDR3 nucleotide sequence: TGTGCCAGCAGCGACCGACAGGGGGTGGGTGAAAAACTGTTTTTT. The encoded protein is CASSDRQGVGEKLFF. The variable domain in full, with the rest retrieved from reference TRBV5-5 and TRBJ1-4, is DAGVTQSPTHLIKTRGQQVTLRCSPISGHKSVSWYQQVLGQGPQFIFQYYEKEERGRGNFPDRFSARQFPNYSSELNVNALLLGDSALYLCASSDRQGVGEKLFFGSGTQLSVL.

The chain carries TRBV15 and TRBJ1-1; TRBD1 agrees at 10 bases. The CDR3 is 15 amino acids. CDR1 LNHNV and CDR2 YYDKDF come from the germline V gene (reference sequence). J was trimmed by 0 bases and V by 3 bases; bases with no gene match: 1. CDR3 in DNA: TGTGCCACCAGCAGGACAGGGGGCTTGAACACTGAAGCTTTCTTT. Protein product: CATSRTGGLNTEAFF.

V usage is TRBV6-1 and J usage is TRBJ1-2, with a possible D match to TRBD1 (6 bases). V was shortened by 5 bases and J by 8 bases, with 18 bases between the two germline ends. Germline-derived CDR1 and CDR2 are MNHNS and SASEGT. This CDR3 is built from 14 residues. The CDR3 nucleotides read TGTGCCAGCAGTCAAACCCGGGGTCAGGGGGGCTACACCTTC. The encoded protein is CASSQTRGQGGYTF.

This sequence joins TRBV9 and TRBJ2-5; 11 positions match TRBD2. V shed 4 bases, J shed 5 bases, and the junction held 16 bases outside the gene matches. Per germline, CDR1 SGDLS and CDR2 YYNGEE. This CDR3 has 18 residues. Written as DNA, the CDR3 is TGTGCCAGCAGCTCAGAAGGCCTAGCGGGAGGTCGGGGGGAGACCCAGTACTTC. Translated: CASSSEGLAGGRGETQYF.

This chain's CDR3 is CASSVGQGSGNTIYF. The CDR3 nucleotides read TGTGCCAGTAGTGTCGGACAGGGCTCTGGAAACACCATATATTTT. This chain connects TRBV19 to TRBJ1-3; 8 bases are shared with TRBD1. The ends lost 5 bases at V and 0 bases at J; junction bases unmatched: 3. The CDR3 runs 15 residues. The germline V gene encodes CDR1 LNHDA and CDR2 SQIVND (reference sequence).